The T cell receptor (beta chain) described here comes from a study of shared clonotypes between healthy human individuals. Whole-study findings and limits: Among donors, sharing of clonotypes was expected to be affected by sequencing depth. What naive subsets generally showed was a larger estimated richness than memory subsets showed.

CDR1 and CDR2 from the germline V gene are MDHEN and SYDVKM. V lost 4 bases and J lost 7; bases outside the gene matches: 12. The CDR3 is made up of 15 amino acids. Comment on this clone: Its matching antigen is unknown.

Genomic DNA (from each subset) was split evenly across several immunoSEQ plates. Replicate PCRs run on sorted subsets employed approximately 0.2 ug DNA, around 27,000 T cell genomes. The data were produced by immunoSEQ multiplex PCR, yet TCRdb's version contains in-frame clones alone and is incomplete. The sample lists under 2,500,000 clones, 90% to 97% occurring once. Source material: naive CD4+ T cells sorted from blood. Subset noted: CD45RA+ positively selected. The clonotype originates from a man between 18 and 29 years old in good health. The rearrangement joins TRBV28 to TRBJ1-2; the match to TRBD1 covers 7 bases. Here the CDR3 DNA reads TGTGCCAGCAGTTCCTCTGACAGGGAGGAGCGTGGCTACACCTTC. It encodes CASSSSDREERGYTF.